This T cell receptor (beta chain) was sequenced in a study of human T cells and chemical hapten exposure. At the level of the study: Researchers reported sensitizing an approximately 2 cm by approximately 2 cm upper inner arm skin site with 2% DPC. Diphenylcyclopropenone, dosed weekly to the scalp, was given to patients throughout the roughly 24-week study. Notes on the study in general: Each of the donors had alopecia, so their immune responses may not resemble those of healthy people.

The time point here: patch test 3, about 24 weeks after DPC sensitization. The treatment is: therapeutic diphenylcyclopropenone sensitization with weekly scalp DPC. What the library attached to individual cDNA molecules were unique molecular identifiers. Via MiXCR, TCRdb re-called the RACE reads, giving one row per CDR3 protein. The sample has 82,000 or so distinct CDR3 sequences, approximately 13% seen once. CDR3 length: 14 residues. The V end was cut by 4 bases, the J end by 5 bases, with 15 bases between. Germline-derived CDR1 and CDR2 are SGHRS and YFSETQ. In regard to this clonotype: The antigen is unknown.

The sequence was obtained from a woman between 50 and 59 years old with alopecia areata. Some clones in this sample may be carry-over from other donors' samples. The rearrangement uses TRBV5-1 and TRBJ2-5; tentatively, D is TRBD1 (6 bases). The sample was whole blood, taken in connection with sensitization to the hapten diphenylcyclopropenone (DPC). In DNA form, the CDR3 reads TGCGCCAGCAGCACGCGAACAGGGAAGGAGACCCAGTACTTC. It is translated as CASSTRTGKETQYF.